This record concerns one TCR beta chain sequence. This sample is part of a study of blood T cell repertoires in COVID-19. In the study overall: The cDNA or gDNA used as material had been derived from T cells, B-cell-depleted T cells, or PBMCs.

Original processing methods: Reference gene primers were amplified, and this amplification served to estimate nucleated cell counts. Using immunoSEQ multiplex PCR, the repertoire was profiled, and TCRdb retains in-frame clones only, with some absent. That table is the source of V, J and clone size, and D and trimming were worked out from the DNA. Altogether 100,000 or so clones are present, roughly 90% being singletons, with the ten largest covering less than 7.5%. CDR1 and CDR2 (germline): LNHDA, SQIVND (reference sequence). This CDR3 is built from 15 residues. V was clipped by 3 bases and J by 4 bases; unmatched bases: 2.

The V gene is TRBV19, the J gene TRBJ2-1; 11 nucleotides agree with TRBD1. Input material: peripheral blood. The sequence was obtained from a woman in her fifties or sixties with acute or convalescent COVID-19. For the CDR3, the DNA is TGTGCCAGTAGTATTCGGGACAGGGGGTACAATGAGCAGTTCTTC. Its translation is CASSIRDRGYNEQFF.